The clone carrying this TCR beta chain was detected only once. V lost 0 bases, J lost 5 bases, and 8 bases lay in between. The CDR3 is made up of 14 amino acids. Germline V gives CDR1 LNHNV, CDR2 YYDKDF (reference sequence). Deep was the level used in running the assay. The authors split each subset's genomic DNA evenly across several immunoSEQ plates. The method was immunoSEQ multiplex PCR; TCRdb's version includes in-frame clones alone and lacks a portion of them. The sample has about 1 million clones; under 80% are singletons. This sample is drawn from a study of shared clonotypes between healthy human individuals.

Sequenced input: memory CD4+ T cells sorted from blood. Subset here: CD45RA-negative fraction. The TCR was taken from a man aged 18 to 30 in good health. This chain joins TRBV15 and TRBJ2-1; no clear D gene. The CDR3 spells CATSRDNTHNEQFF. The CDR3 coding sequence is TGTGCCACCAGCAGAGATAACACACACAATGAGCAGTTCTTC.